The clone carrying this TCR beta chain was picked up many times. The target antigen is unknown. The data belong to a study of T-cell reconstitution after alpha-beta-depleted transplantation in children. The TCRbeta library was prepared with unique molecular identifiers. TCRdb ran MiXCR on the PCR reads and lists one entry per CDR3 protein. The sample holds some 310,000 distinct CDR3 sequences, approximately 23% seen once. Study-level findings and limits: The origin of alpha-beta T cells about two months after transplant was reportedly several hundred expanded graft clones.

This clonotype was obtained from a male patient between 5 and 17 years old who had a stem cell transplant for acute lymphoblastic leukemia, so the T cells may come from the graft donor. The sequenced sample was PBMCs, mostly from graft donor cells, obtained 180 days after TCRalphabeta/CD19-depleted stem cell transplant.

The CDR3: CASSALRTGYGYTF. The CDR3 DNA reads TGTGCCAGCAGTGCGCTCCGGACAGGTTATGGCTACACCTTC. The V and J genes are TRBV12-3 or TRBV12-4 and TRBJ1-2, with 7 bases matching TRBD1. The V gene end was trimmed by 5 bases and the J gene end by 5 bases; junction bases not matched to a gene: 8. The CDR3 is made up of 14 amino acids.